These T cell receptor beta chains were read from a single sample in a study of T-cell reconstitution after alpha-beta-depleted transplantation in children. TCRdb called the PCR reads again in MiXCR, with one record for every CDR3 protein. The repertoire holds 200,000 to 250,000 distinct CDR3 sequences, with 8.2% as singletons. The input for sequencing was PBMCs, mostly from graft donor cells, taken 180 days after TCRalphabeta/CD19-depleted stem cell transplant. All receptors come from a male patient between 5 and 17 years old who had a stem cell transplant for acute lymphoblastic leukemia, so the T cells may come from the graft donor. Each CDR3 is given with its conserved first and last residue. The D gene is left open where the match is weak. Size is stated for part of the rows, as once, few or many counts, or as a class when the clone is expanded.

>many|TRBV5-6|TRBJ2-1|.
TGTGCCAGCACCCAGGTAGGGGGCAATGAGCAGTTCTTC
CASTQVGGNEQFF
>many|TRBV20-1|TRBJ2-7|.
TGCAGTGCTGAACCCCGTCGGGGGCTCTCCTACGAGCAGTACTTC
CSAEPRRGLSYEQYF
>many|TRBV11-2|TRBJ2-5|.
TGTGCCAGCAGCCAATATCTACAGGGCTCACGAGAGACCCAGTACTTC
CASSQYLQGSRETQYF
>.|TRBV10-1|TRBJ1-3|TRBD1
TGCGCCAGCAGTGACGGGACAGGGGACCCCGCTACATATTTT
CASSDGTGDPATYF
>many|TRBV6-5|TRBJ1-1|.
TGTGCCAGCATCTGGATTAGGGGGAACACTGAAGCTTTCTTT
CASIWIRGNTEAFF
>many|TRBV7-4|TRBJ1-3|.
TGTGCCAGCAGCTTAGTCAGGGCTGGAAACACCATATATTTT
CASSLVRAGNTIYF
>.|TRBV20-1|TRBJ2-1|TRBD2
TGCAGTGCTAGAGCGGAAGCGGGAGGTGAGCAGTTCTTC
CSARAEAGGEQFF
>many|TRBV19|TRBJ2-7|TRBD1
TGTGCCAGTAAACAGGGGGGCACGAGCGAGCAGTACTTC
CASKQGGTSEQYF
>many|TRBV2|TRBJ2-5|TRBD2
TGTGCCAGCAGTGAAGTTGCGGGAGCCATAGAGACCCAGTACTTC
CASSEVAGAIETQYF
>many|TRBV20-1|TRBJ1-2|.
TGCAGTGCTAAGGGTCAATCTAACTATGGCTACACCTTC
CSAKGQSNYGYTF
>many|TRBV7-9|TRBJ2-5|TRBD2
TGTGCCAGCAGCTTTAGCCTAGCGGGTCAAGAGACCCAGTACTTC
CASSFSLAGQETQYF
>many|TRBV12-3/TRBV12-4|TRBJ2-2|.
TGTGCCAGCAGTTTAAGGACAATCCTACGCTCGAACACCGGGGAGCTGTTTTTT
CASSLRTILRSNTGELFF
>many|TRBV19|TRBJ2-3|.
TGTGCCAGTAGGCCGGAACCGCTCGTCACAGATACGCAGTATTTT
CASRPEPLVTDTQYF
>many|TRBV6-1|TRBJ1-6|.
TGTGCCAGCACGACTAGCTCCTATAATTCACCCCTCCACTTT
CASTTSSYNSPLHF
>many|TRBV3-1|TRBJ2-2|.
TGTGCCAGCAGCATACTTATGACAGGGAACACCGGGGAGCTGTTTTTT
CASSILMTGNTGELFF
>many|TRBV20-1|TRBJ1-5|TRBD1
TGCAGTGTGACAGGGGCGAGAAGGAATCAGCCCCAGCATTTT
CSVTGARRNQPQHF
>many|TRBV12-3/TRBV12-4|TRBJ2-1|.
TGTGCCAGCAGGAACAATGAGCAGTTCTTC
CASRNNEQFF
>many|TRBV5-1|TRBJ2-7|TRBD1
TGCGCCAGCAGCACTAGGACAGGGACCTACGAGCAGTACTTC
CASSTRTGTYEQYF